This record looks at one T cell receptor (beta chain) sequence and its context. TCRdb's copy holds only in-frame clones and misses some; the assay was immunoSEQ multiplex PCR. The repertoire holds about 48,000 clones, with around 90% as singletons. Germline V gives CDR1 MGHRA, CDR2 YSYEKL. The CDR3 has 15 residues. V lost 0 bases and J 4 bases, leaving 10 bases between the germline ends. The data stem from a study of T cell changes during pregnancy in multiple sclerosis. The chain links TRBV4-1 to TRBJ1-3; D is ambiguous. This material consisted of CD4+ T cells from peripheral blood mononuclear cells, taken in the second trimester of pregnancy. This sequence originates from a female donor with multiple sclerosis, enrolled in a pregnancy study. The DNA for the CDR3 is TGCGCCAGCAGCCAAGATTCAGGTCGGGGAAACACCATATATTTT. This codes for CASSQDSGRGNTIYF.